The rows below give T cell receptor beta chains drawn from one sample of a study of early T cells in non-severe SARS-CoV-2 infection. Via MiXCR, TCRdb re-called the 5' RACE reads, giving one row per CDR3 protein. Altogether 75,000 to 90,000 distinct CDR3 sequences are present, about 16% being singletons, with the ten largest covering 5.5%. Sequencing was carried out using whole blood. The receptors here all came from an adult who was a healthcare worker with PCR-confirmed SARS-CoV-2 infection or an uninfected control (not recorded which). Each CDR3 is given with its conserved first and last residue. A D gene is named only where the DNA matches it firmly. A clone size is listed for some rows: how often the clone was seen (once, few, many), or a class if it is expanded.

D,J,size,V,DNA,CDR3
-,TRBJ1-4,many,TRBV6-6,TGTGCCAGCAGCTATTTTAGGGAAAAACTGTTTTTT,CASSYFREKLFF
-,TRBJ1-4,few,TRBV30,TGTGCGTCTAAGGGACTGCCTAATGAAAAACTGTTTTTT,CASKGLPNEKLFF
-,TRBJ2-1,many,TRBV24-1,TGTGCCACCATACCCTCCCCCTGGAATGAGCAGTTCTTC,CATIPSPWNEQFF
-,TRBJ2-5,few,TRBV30,TGTGCCTGGAGCGTGAGGGGAGCGGAGACCCAGTACTTC,CAWSVRGAETQYF
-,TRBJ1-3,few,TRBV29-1,TGCAGCGTCACGACAGCGTACTACTCTGGAAACACCATATATTTT,CSVTTAYYSGNTIYF
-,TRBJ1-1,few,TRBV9,TGTGCCAGCAGCGGAGGGGGAGTTCTGACTGAAGCTTTCTTT,CASSGGGVLTEAFF
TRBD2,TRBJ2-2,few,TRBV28,TGTGCCAGCACTGGGGCTAGCGGAGACACCGGGGAGCTGTTTTTT,CASTGASGDTGELFF
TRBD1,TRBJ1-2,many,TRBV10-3,TGTGCCATCAGTGCGGGACAGGGGAACTATGGCTACACCTTC,CAISAGQGNYGYTF
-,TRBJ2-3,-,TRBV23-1,TGCGCCAGCAGTCAAACCGCCGGGGCACACACAGATACGCAGTATTTT,CASSQTAGAHTDTQYF
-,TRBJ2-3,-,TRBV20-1,TGCAGTGCCGATATAAGGGGACATCAGATCGATACGCAGTATTTT,CSADIRGHQIDTQYF
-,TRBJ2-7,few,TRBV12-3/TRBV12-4,TGTGCCAGCAGGCCTCCTGGGGTGCTCGAGCAGTACTTC,CASRPPGVLEQYF
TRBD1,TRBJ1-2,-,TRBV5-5,TGTGCCAGCAGCTTGACAGGGGCGCCCTATGGCTACACCTTC,CASSLTGAPYGYTF
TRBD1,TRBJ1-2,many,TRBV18,TGTGCCAGCTCACCCGGGACAGGGAATGGCTACACCTTC,CASSPGTGNGYTF
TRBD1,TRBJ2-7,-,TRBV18,TGTGCCAGCTCACCACGACAGGGAGCCTACGAGCAGTACTTC,CASSPRQGAYEQYF
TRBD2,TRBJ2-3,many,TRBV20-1,TGCAGTGCTAGCGGGAGGAATACGCAGTATTTT,CSASGRNTQYF
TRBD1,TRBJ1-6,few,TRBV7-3,TGTGCCAGCAGCTCGACAGGGAATTCACCCCTCCACTTT,CASSSTGNSPLHF
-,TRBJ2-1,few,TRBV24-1,TGTGCCACCAGTGGAGAGGAGTATGTTGAGCAGTTCTTC,CATSGEEYVEQFF
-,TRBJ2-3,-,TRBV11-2,TGTGCCAGCAGCTTATGGGGGACACACACAGATACGCAGTATTTT,CASSLWGTHTDTQYF
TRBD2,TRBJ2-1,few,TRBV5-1,TGCGCCAGCAGCATGACTAGCGGGAGAGTCGATGAGCAGTTCTTC,CASSMTSGRVDEQFF
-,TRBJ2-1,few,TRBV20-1,TGCAGTGCTAGCTTGACGGGACCCCTAAGTGAGCAGTTCTTC,CSASLTGPLSEQFF
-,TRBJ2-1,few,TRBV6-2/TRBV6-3,TGTGCCAGCAGGAAAGGGACTCTCTCTTCCAATGAGCAGTTCTTC,CASRKGTLSSNEQFF
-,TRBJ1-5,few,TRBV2,TGTGCCAGCAGTGAGTTTGGGGGTCAGCCCCAGCATTTT,CASSEFGGQPQHF
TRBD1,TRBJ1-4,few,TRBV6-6,TGTGCCGGCCAGGACAGGAATAATGAAAAACTGTTTTTT,CAGQDRNNEKLFF
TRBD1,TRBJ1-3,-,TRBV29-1,TGCAGCGTCTATGGACAGGGCAACACCATATATTTT,CSVYGQGNTIYF
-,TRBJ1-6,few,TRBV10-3,TGTGCCATCAGTGAAGGGGGACGGGGCAATTCACCCCTCCACTTT,CAISEGGRGNSPLHF
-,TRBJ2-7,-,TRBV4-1,TGCGCCAGCAGCCAAGATACAGGGCCAAGGGAGCAGTACTTC,CASSQDTGPREQYF
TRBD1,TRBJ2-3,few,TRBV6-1,TGTGCCAGCAGCGCTCCGGGACAGCGCCTCGATACGCAGTATTTT,CASSAPGQRLDTQYF
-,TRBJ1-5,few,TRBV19,TGTGCCACCAAAGACAGGCCAAATCAGCCCCAGCATTTT,CATKDRPNQPQHF
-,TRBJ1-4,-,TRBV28,TGTGCCAGCAGTCTCGGAGGGCCCCTGTTTTTT,CASSLGGPLFF